Following are 18 T cell receptor beta chains from one sample sequenced in a study of PD-L1 blockade in urothelial cancer. As for time point: pretreatment peripheral blood. TCRdb keeps only in-frame clones here, not all; method: immunoSEQ multiplex PCR. The sample holds tens of thousands of clones, more than 75% seen once. The sequenced sample was PBMCs, obtained around atezolizumab (anti-PD-L1) treatment. These receptors were taken from a man aged 55 to 70 with urothelial cancer.

This chain links TRBV19 with TRBJ2-5; the match to TRBD2 covers 12 bases. Germline trimming cut 4 bases from V and 5 bases from J; bases unmatched to any gene: 14. Per germline, CDR1 LNHDA and CDR2 SQIVND (reference sequence). The CDR3 has 18 amino acids. CDR3 in DNA: TGTGCCAGTAGTACCGGGGCTAGCGGGAGGGGACTCGGGGAGACCCAGTACTTC. This encodes CASSTGASGRGLGETQYF.

The chain employs TRBV6-5 and TRBJ1-2; perhaps TRBD1 as D (6 bases). The CDR3 has 15 residues. CDR1 is MNHEY, CDR2 SVGAGI, per germline. V gave up 0 bases and J gave up 6 bases, with 14 bases separating them. CDR3 sequence (DNA): TGTGCCAGCAGTTACTCGACAGAACAGGGCCATGGCTACACCTTC. This sequence encodes CASSYSTEQGHGYTF.

In its sample, this clone was seen a few times. Here the CDR3 reads CASSQDFVAFF. The CDR3 DNA reads as TGTGCCAGCTCTCAGGATTTTGTAGCTTTCTTT. V and J are TRBV2 and TRBJ1-1; D is unresolved. Looked up from germline, CDR1 is SNHLY and CDR2 is FYNNEI. Trimming shortened V by 8 bases and J by 10 bases, and 14 bases separated the two germline ends. The length of the CDR3 is 11 residues.

The CDR3 sequence: CASVSDRVNTEAFF. The CDR3 DNA reads as TGTGCCAGCGTTTCCGACAGAGTGAACACTGAAGCTTTCTTT. The chain recombines TRBV7-2 with TRBJ1-1, with a possible D match to TRBD1 (5 bases). Germline assignment: CDR1 SGHTA and CDR2 FQGNSA. This CDR3 contains 14 residues. The V end was cut by 8 bases, the J end by 0 bases, with 13 bases between.

V is TRBV11-2 and J is TRBJ2-5; maybe TRBD2 (6 bases). V lost 3 bases, J lost 2 bases, and 10 bases lay in between. CDR1 and CDR2 (germline): SGHAT, FQNNGV. This CDR3 spans 14 amino acids. The CDR3 DNA is TGTGCCAGCAGCTTCAATAGCGGTCAAGAGACCCAGTACTTC. It encodes CASSFNSGQETQYF.

V usage is TRBV4-1 and J usage is TRBJ2-1; 9 nucleotides agree with TRBD2. CDR1 is MGHRA and CDR2 is YSYEKL in the germline V gene. J lost 7 bases, V lost 0 bases, and 16 bases had no gene match. The CDR3 is 19 residues long. CDR3 residues: CASSQDPGGVAGDMNEQFF. CDR3 DNA: TGCGCCAGCAGCCAAGATCCCGGAGGTGTAGCGGGAGATATGAATGAGCAGTTCTTC.

This sequence joins TRBV6-1 and TRBJ2-1; 8 nucleotides line up with TRBD2. V was clipped by 2 bases and J by 9 bases; unmatched bases: 12. The CDR3 consists of 16 residues. Germline V gives CDR1 MNHNS, CDR2 SASEGT. The CDR3 protein is CASSEIAGRASGEQFF. The CDR3 DNA reads TGTGCCAGCAGTGAAATCGCCGGGAGGGCCTCTGGTGAGCAGTTCTTC.

The J gene is TRBJ2-5, the V gene TRBV18, with D uncertain. There are 13 residues in the CDR3. The germline V gene has CDR1 KGHSH and CDR2 LQKENI. Between the trimmed V and J ends, which lost 2 bases and 6 bases, there was a span of 10 bases. CDR3 sequence (DNA): TGTGCCAGCTCACCAGGAACAGTCCAGACCCAGTACTTC. Translation: CASSPGTVQTQYF.

This chain connects TRBV21-1 to TRBJ2-7; the table's D call, TRBD1, has no DNA check behind it. TRBV21-1 is a listed pseudogene. CDR3 length: 13 amino acids. CDR3: CASSKGLVDEQYF. Here the CDR3 DNA reads TGTGCCAGCAGCAAGGGCCTGGTGGACGAGCAGTACTTC.

The V call is TRBV7-3, the J call TRBJ2-1; 11 bases fit TRBD1. This CDR3 is 15 amino acids long. J lost 4 bases, V lost 5 bases, and 4 bases had no gene match. Germline V gives CDR1 SGHTA, CDR2 FQGTGA. CDR3 nucleotides: TGTGCCAGCAGCCCCGGGACAGGGGGGTACAATGAGCAGTTCTTC. It specifies CASSPGTGGYNEQFF.

The CDR3 bases are TGCGCCAGCAGCCCCGGACTGGCCCCCAATGAGCAGTTCTTC. The encoded protein is CASSPGLAPNEQFF. The V call is TRBV5-1, the J call TRBJ2-1; D possibly corresponds to TRBD2 (5 bases). The CDR3 is 14 residues long. Germline V gene data show CDR1 as SGHRS and CDR2 as YFSETQ. The V end lost 4 bases, the J end lost 6 bases, and 14 bases lay between the germline ends.

This rearrangement joins TRBV30 to TRBJ2-2, with TRBD2 identical over 7 bases. CDR3 length equals 15 residues. V was pared by 0 bases and J by 0 bases, with 1 base of the junction left unmatched. The V gene's germline CDR1 is GTSNPN and CDR2 SVGIG (reference sequence). CDR3 in amino acids: CAWSVGGANTGELFF. The CDR3 DNA sequence: TGTGCCTGGAGTGTTGGGGGGGCGAACACCGGGGAGCTGTTTTTT.

The chain is built from TRBV6-5 and TRBJ1-3, with 7 positions matching TRBD1. Germline values: CDR1 MNHEY, CDR2 SVGAGI. The junction had 6 bases not matched to a gene; V was cut back by 5 bases and J by 2 bases. The CDR3 totals 15 residues. The CDR3 nucleotides read TGTGCCAGCAGTCGTGACAGGGATACTGGAAACACCATATATTTT. This sequence encodes CASSRDRDTGNTIYF.

The chain recombines TRBV4-2 with TRBJ2-3, with 13 bases identical to TRBD2. Germline CDR1 is LGHNA and CDR2 is YNFKEQ. The CDR3 has 18 amino acids. Trimming took 4 bases from V and 3 from J; bases not matched to a gene: 10. The CDR3 loop is CASSPGTSGMFRTDTQYF. CDR3 nucleotide sequence: TGTGCCAGCAGCCCCGGGACTAGCGGGATGTTTAGGACAGATACGCAGTATTTT.

CDR3 sequence reads: CASSDILGYGYTF. The DNA of the CDR3 is TGTGCCAGCAGCGACATTTTGGGTTATGGCTACACCTTC. The chain combines TRBV28 with TRBJ1-2; no clear D. V was shortened by 6 bases and J by 5 bases, with 13 bases between the two germline ends. Germline loops: CDR1 MDHEN, CDR2 SYDVKM. The CDR3 runs to 13 residues.

This rearrangement joins TRBV7-6 to TRBJ1-6, with 7 positions matching TRBD1. The length of the CDR3 is 15 residues. V lost 1 base, J lost 9 bases, and 6 bases stayed unmatched. CDR1 is SGHVS and CDR2 is FNYEAQ in the germline V gene. CDR3 sequence reads: CASSLDRTGLSPLHF. The CDR3 bases are TGTGCCAGCAGCTTAGACAGGACAGGACTTTCACCCCTCCACTTT. Using reference TRBV7-6 and TRBJ1-6 for the parts outside the CDR3, the full variable domain is GAGVSQSPRYKVTKRGQDVALRCDPISGHVSLYWYRQALGQGPEFLTYFNYEAQQDKSGLPNDRFSAERPEGSISTLTIQRTEQRDSAMYRCASSLDRTGLSPLHFGNGTRLTVT.

The rearrangement links TRBV28 to TRBJ2-7, with D maybe TRBD1 (5 bases). Trimming took 11 bases from V and 2 from J, leaving 13 bases between them. Germline V gene sequence: CDR1 MDHEN, CDR2 SYDVKM. This CDR3 is 12 amino acids long. The CDR3 region is CASSGFAYEQYF. CDR3 bases: TGTGCCTCTTCAGGGTTCGCCTACGAGCAGTACTTC.

V gene TRBV4-1 combines with J gene TRBJ1-2; 11 bases map to TRBD1. The germline CDR1 and CDR2 sequences are MGHRA and YSYEKL. J was trimmed by 6 bases and V by 4 bases; bases with no gene match: 7. The CDR3 is 15 residues long. The CDR3 loop reads CASSPGQGALDGYTF. The CDR3 region has the DNA TGCGCCAGCAGCCCCGGACAGGGGGCTCTGGATGGCTACACCTTC.